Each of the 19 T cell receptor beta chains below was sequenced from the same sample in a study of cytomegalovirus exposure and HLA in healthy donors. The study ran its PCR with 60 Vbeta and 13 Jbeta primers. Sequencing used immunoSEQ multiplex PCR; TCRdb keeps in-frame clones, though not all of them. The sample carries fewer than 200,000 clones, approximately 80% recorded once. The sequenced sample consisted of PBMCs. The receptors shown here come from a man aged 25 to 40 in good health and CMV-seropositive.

CDR3 amino acids: CASSRKVTEDLNYGYTF. The CDR3 DNA reads TGCGCCAGCAGCCGAAAGGTGACAGAAGACTTAAACTATGGCTACACCTTC. This chain connects TRBV4-1 to TRBJ1-2; a possible D gene is TRBD1 (5 bases). The CDR3 runs to 17 residues. The V and J ends lost 4 bases and 2 bases respectively, with 20 bases between them. The germline gives CDR1 MGHRA, CDR2 YSYEKL.

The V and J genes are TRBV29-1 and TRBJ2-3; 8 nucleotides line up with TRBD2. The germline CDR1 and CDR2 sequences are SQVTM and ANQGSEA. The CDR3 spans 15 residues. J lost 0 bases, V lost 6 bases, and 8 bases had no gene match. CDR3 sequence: CSVPKAGASTDTQYF. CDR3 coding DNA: TGCAGCGTCCCTAAAGCGGGGGCTAGCACAGATACGCAGTATTTT.

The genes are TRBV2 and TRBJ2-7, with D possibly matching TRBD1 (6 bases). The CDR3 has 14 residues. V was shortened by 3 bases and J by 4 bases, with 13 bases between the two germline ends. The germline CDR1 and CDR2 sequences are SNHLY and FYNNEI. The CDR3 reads CASSDQGLGYEQYF. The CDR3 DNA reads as TGTGCCAGCAGTGATCAGGGGTTAGGGTACGAGCAGTACTTC.

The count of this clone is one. The DNA for the CDR3 is TGTGCCAGCAGTGGGCAGCGGGGGAACAATGAGCAGTTCTTC. Protein sequence: CASSGQRGNNEQFF. V and J are TRBV2 and TRBJ2-1, with 8 bases that match TRBD2. Germline CDR1 and CDR2: SNHLY and FYNNEI. The CDR3 is made up of 14 amino acids. J gave up 5 bases and V 4 bases, and 4 bases lay outside the gene matches.

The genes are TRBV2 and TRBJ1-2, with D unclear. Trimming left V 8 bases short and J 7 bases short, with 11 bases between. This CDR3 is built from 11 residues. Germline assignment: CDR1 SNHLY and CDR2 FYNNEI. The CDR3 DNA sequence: TGTGCCAGCCCCTGGAGAGTTGGCTACACCTTC. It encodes CASPWRVGYTF.

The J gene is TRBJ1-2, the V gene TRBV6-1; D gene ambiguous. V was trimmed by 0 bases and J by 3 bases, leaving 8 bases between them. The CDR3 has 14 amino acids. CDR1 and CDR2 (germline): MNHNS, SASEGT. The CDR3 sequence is CASSEAGSYYGYTF. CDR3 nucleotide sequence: TGTGCCAGCAGTGAAGCTGGCAGTTACTATGGCTACACCTTC.

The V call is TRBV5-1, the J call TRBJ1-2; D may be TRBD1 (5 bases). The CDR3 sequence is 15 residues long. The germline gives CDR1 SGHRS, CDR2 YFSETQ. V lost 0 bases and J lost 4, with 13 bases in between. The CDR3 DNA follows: TGCGCCAGCAGCTTGGCCCAGGGCAAGGGCTATGGCTACACCTTC. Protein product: CASSLAQGKGYGYTF.

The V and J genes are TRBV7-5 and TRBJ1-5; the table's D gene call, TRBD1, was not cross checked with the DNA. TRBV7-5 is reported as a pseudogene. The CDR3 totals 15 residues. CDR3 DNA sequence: TGTGCCAGAAGCCGCCGGACAGGGGTCAATCAGCCCCAGCATTTT. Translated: CARSRRTGVNQPQHF.

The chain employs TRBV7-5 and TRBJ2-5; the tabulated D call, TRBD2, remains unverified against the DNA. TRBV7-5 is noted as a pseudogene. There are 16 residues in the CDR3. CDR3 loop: CARSGSRPREQETQYF. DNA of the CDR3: TGTGCCAGAAGCGGGAGTCGCCCGAGGGAGCAAGAGACCCAGTACTTC.

The DNA for the CDR3 is TGTGCCAGCAGCTTAGATCGGGGGTGGGAGACCCAGTACTTC. Its protein is CASSLDRGWETQYF. The chain has TRBV11-2 and TRBJ2-5, with a weak D call TRBD2 (6 bases). Germline V gives CDR1 SGHAT, CDR2 FQNNGV. V lost 0 bases and J lost 5, with 10 bases in between. The CDR3 has 14 amino acids. The variable domain in full, with the rest retrieved from reference TRBV11-2 and TRBJ2-5, is EAGVAQSPRYKIIEKRQSVAFWCNPISGHATLYWYQQILGQGPKLLIQFQNNGVVDDSQLPKDRFSAERLKGVDSTLKIQPAKLEDSAVYLCASSLDRGWETQYFGPGTRLLVL.

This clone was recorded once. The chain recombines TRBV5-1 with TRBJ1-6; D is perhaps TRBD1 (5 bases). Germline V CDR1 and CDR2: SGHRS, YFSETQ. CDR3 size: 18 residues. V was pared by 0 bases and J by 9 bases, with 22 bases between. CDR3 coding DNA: TGCGCCAGCAGCTTGGCAGGGCTCTCGTCCCTCTTAGGTTCACCCCTCCACTTT. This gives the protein CASSLAGLSSLLGSPLHF.

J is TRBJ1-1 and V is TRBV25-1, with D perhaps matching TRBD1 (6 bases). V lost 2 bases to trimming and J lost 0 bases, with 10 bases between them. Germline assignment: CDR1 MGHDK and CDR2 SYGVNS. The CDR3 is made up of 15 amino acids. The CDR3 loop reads CASSEPTGMNTEAFF. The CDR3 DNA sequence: TGTGCCAGCAGTGAACCAACAGGGATGAACACTGAAGCTTTCTTT.

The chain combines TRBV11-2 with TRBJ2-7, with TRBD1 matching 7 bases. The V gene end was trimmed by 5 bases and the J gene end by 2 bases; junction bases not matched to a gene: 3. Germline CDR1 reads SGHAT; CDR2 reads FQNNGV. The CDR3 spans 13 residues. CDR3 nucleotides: TGTGCCAGCAGCGGGGACAGCGCCTACGAGCAGTACTTC. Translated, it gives CASSGDSAYEQYF.

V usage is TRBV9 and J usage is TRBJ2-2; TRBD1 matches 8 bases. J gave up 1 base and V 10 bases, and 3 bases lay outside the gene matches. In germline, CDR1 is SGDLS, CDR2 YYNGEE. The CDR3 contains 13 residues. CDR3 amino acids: CAAGTGNTGELFF. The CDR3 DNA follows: TGTGCCGCCGGGACAGGGAACACCGGGGAGCTGTTTTTT.

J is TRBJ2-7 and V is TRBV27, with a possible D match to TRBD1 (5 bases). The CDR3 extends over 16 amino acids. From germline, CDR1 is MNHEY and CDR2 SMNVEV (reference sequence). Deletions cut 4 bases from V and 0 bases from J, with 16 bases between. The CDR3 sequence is CASSSVRAAVSYEQYF. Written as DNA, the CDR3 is TGTGCCAGCAGTTCCGTCAGGGCCGCCGTCTCCTACGAGCAGTACTTC.

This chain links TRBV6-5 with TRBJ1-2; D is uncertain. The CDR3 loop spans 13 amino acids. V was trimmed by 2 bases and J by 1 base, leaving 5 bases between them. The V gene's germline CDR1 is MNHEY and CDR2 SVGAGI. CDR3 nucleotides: TGTGCCAGCAGTTACACGGGTAACTATGGCTACACCTTC. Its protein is CASSYTGNYGYTF.

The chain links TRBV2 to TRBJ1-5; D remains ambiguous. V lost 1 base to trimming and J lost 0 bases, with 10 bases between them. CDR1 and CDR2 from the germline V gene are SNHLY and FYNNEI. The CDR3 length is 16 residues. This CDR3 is CASSEGAYYSNQPQHF. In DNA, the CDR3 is TGTGCCAGCAGTGAAGGCGCATACTATAGCAATCAGCCCCAGCATTTT.

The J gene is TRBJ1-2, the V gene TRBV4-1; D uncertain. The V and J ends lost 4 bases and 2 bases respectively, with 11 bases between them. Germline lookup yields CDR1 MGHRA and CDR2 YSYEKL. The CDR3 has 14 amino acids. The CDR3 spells CASSPIAGNYGYTF. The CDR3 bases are TGCGCCAGCAGCCCTATCGCGGGGAACTATGGCTACACCTTC.

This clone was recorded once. CDR3 loop: CASSVVTSGEETQYF. The CDR3 bases are TGTGCCAGCAGCGTAGTGACTAGCGGGGAAGAGACCCAGTACTTC. This chain uses TRBV9 with TRBJ2-5, with 11 bases identical to TRBD2. The CDR3 is 15 residues long. From germline, CDR1 is SGDLS and CDR2 YYNGEE. V gave up 0 bases and J gave up 3 bases; unmatched junction bases: 1.